This section outlines one T cell receptor beta chain sequence together with its context. Its cognate antigen is unknown. CDR1 MGHRA and CDR2 YSYEKL come from the germline V gene. Germline trimming cut 0 bases from V and 4 bases from J; bases unmatched to any gene: 3. The CDR3 runs to 14 residues. The sample is drawn from a study of cytomegalovirus exposure and HLA in healthy donors. Study results and caveats: Analyzed later, most CMV-associated TCR beta chains appeared HLA-restricted.

The PCR made use of 60 Vbeta and 13 Jbeta primers. Data came from immunoSEQ multiplex PCR; TCRdb stores just in-frame clones and leaves some out. This sample has roughly 86,000 clones; roughly 85% occur once, and the top ten carry 6%. This receptor was obtained from a female donor in good health and CMV-seronegative. Sequenced input: PBMCs. This chain joins TRBV4-1 and TRBJ2-7; 7 positions agree with TRBD2. In DNA form, the CDR3 reads TGCGCCAGCAGCCAAGAATCTAGCGGTTACGAGCAGTACTTC. Its protein is CASSQESSGYEQYF.